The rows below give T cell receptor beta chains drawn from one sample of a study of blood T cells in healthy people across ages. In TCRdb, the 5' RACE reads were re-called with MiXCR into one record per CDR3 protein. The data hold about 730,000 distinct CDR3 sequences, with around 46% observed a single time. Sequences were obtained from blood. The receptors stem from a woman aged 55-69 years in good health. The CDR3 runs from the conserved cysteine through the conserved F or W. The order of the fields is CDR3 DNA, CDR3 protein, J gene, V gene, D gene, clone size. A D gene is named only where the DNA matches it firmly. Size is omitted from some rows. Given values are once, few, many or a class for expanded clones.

TGCAGTGCTAGTCATATTTTCGAGTTGGTAGCTTTCTTT | CSASHIFELVAFF | TRBJ1-1 | TRBV20-1 | . | .
TGTGCCAGCAGCTCACTCTGGGGCGGCGAGCAGTACTTC | CASSSLWGGEQYF | TRBJ2-7 | TRBV7-3 | . | .
TGTGCCAGCGGTTTGTCTGGGACCCTCACAGATACGCAGTATTTT | CASGLSGTLTDTQYF | TRBJ2-3 | TRBV12-3/TRBV12-4 | . | once
TGCAGTGCTAGAATGGTTAGCGGACAAGAGACCCAGTACTTC | CSARMVSGQETQYF | TRBJ2-5 | TRBV20-1 | . | .
TGTGCCAGCAGTTCGACTAGCGGAGTATACGAGCAGTACTTC | CASSSTSGVYEQYF | TRBJ2-7 | TRBV28 | TRBD2 | few
TGCAGCGTTGAAATGCCTAGCGGGAGGACAGATACGCAGTATTTT | CSVEMPSGRTDTQYF | TRBJ2-3 | TRBV29-1 | TRBD2 | .
TGTGCCAGCAGCTCCCTACATAGCGGGAATGCGACAGATACGCAGTATTTT | CASSSLHSGNATDTQYF | TRBJ2-3 | TRBV7-9 | TRBD2 | .
TGTGCCAGCAGTCCAACAGGGCTGTTCGAAGCTTTCTTT | CASSPTGLFEAFF | TRBJ1-1 | TRBV27 | . | .
TGTGCCTGCAGCTCATCTAGGGGACCCCAAGAGACCCAGTACTTC | CACSSSRGPQETQYF | TRBJ2-5 | TRBV6-1 | . | .
TGTGCCAGCAGCTCGCAAAACACAGGCAATGAGCAGTTCTTC | CASSSQNTGNEQFF | TRBJ2-1 | TRBV7-3 | . | many
TGTGCCAGCTCACCAATTATAACAGGGGAGTATGGCTACACCTTC | CASSPIITGEYGYTF | TRBJ1-2 | TRBV18 | TRBD1 | .
TGTGCCAGCAGGTCGGACGAGGGCATTCAGTACTTC | CASRSDEGIQYF | TRBJ2-4 | TRBV2 | . | .